This record covers a single TCR beta chain. As yet, its antigen is unknown. This specimen belongs to a study of blood T cells in healthy people across ages. Findings of the study overall: In the absence of known donor CMV status, changes in expanded clonotypes were possibly confounded. Measured against age, TCR beta diversity per million T cells decreased in a roughly linear manner. TCR beta diversity correlated strongly with naive T cell percentage.

Primed by a sample-barcoded 5' primer and a J-beta primer mix, a second PCR proceeded for about 7 to 11 cycles. TCRdb reanalysed the 5' RACE reads using MiXCR and keeps one entry per CDR3 protein. The sample has 1.5 million to 2 million distinct CDR3 sequences; 40% to 55% are singletons. Every sample gave at least 5.5 micrograms of total RNA when it was extracted. The CDR3 covers 14 residues. Per germline, CDR1 SGHAT and CDR2 FQNNGV. Deletions cut 2 bases from V and 1 base from J, with 9 bases between. Sequencing input: blood. This TCR was sampled from a woman in her forties in good health. The chain combines TRBV11-2 with TRBJ2-7, with D unresolved. The CDR3 DNA reads TGTGCCAGCAGCTTATGGTGGTATTCCTACGAGCAGTACTTC. It translates to CASSLWWYSYEQYF.